This entry lists 3 T cell receptor beta chains sequenced from one sample in a study of T cells in Graves' hyperthyroidism and ophthalmopathy. Regions amplified from RNA transcripts were the TCR beta CDR3 regions. HTBI primers were employed in a first-round RT-PCR of the TCR CDR3. One entry per CDR3 protein results from TCRdb running MiXCR on the multiplex PCR reads. The sample consists of hundreds of thousands of distinct CDR3 sequences, 30% to 40% of them appearing once. The sequencing input was blood. The receptor source for this set is a middle-aged woman with Graves' hyperthyroidism.

The chain uses TRBV5-8 and TRBJ1-4, with D perhaps matching TRBD1 (5 bases). This CDR3 contains 16 residues. V was trimmed by 4 bases and J by 10 bases, leaving 23 bases between them. CDR1 and CDR2 (germline): SGHTS, YDEGEE. The chain's CDR3 is CASSQNSRANGAKLFF. In nucleotides, the CDR3 is TGTGCCAGCAGCCAAAACAGCCGCGCTAACGGGGCAAAACTGTTTTTT.

Written as DNA, the CDR3 is TGCAGTGCTCCCAGTAGCGGGGGGGCCTACGAGCAGTACTTC. This sequence encodes CSAPSSGGAYEQYF. The rearrangement links TRBV20-1 to TRBJ2-7, with 11 bases fitting TRBD2. The V gene end was trimmed by 5 bases and the J gene end by 2 bases; junction bases not matched to a gene: 5. Germline V gives CDR1 DFQATT, CDR2 SNEGSKA (reference sequence). CDR3 length: 14 residues.

The chain has TRBV7-8 and TRBJ2-7; possible D gene TRBD2, 6 bases. This CDR3 region has 16 residues. Trimming shortened V by 0 bases and J by 4 bases, and 16 bases separated the two germline ends. Germline CDR1 is SGHVS and CDR2 is FQNEAQ. CDR3 nucleotides: TGTGCCAGCAGCTTAGCGCTGGAGGGCCACGGTTACGAGCAGTACTTC. It codes for CASSLALEGHGYEQYF.